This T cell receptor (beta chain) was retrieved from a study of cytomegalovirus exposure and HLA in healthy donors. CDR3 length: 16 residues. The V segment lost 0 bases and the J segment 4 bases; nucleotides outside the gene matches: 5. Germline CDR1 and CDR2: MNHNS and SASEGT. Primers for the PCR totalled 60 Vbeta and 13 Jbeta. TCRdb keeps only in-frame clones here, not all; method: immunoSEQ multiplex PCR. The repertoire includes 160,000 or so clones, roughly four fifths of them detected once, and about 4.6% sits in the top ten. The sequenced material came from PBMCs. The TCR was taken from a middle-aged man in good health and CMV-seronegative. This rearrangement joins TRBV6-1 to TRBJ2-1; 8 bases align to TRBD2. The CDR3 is CASSEAPGGRYNEQFF. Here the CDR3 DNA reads TGTGCCAGCAGTGAAGCCCCGGGGGGGCGGTACAATGAGCAGTTCTTC.